This TCR beta chain appears in the sequencing data of a study of cytomegalovirus exposure and HLA in healthy donors. At the level of the study: From about 179 million T cells, an earlier analysis saw around 120 million unique TCR beta sequences.

A remark on this clone: No antigen is known for it.

With V trimmed by 4 bases and J by 2 bases, 6 bases remained unmatched. Germline V gene lookup returns CDR1 SGHTA and CDR2 FQGTGA. The CDR3 totals 15 residues. Researchers ran the PCR with 60 Vbeta and 13 Jbeta primers. Generated by immunoSEQ multiplex PCR, the TCRdb table keeps only in-frame clones and is missing some. This repertoire shows about 96,000 clones, under 85% found once; its top ten account for 2.5% to 3.5%. General study results and limits: Most of the TCR beta V segments (in an earlier analysis) were productive either about 87% or about 30% of the time. In a later analysis, TCR beta V- and J-gene trimming showed a link to a missense DCLRE1C variant. Several of the most significant clusters were apparently associated with common viral pathogens in a later analysis.

The clonotype was recovered from a female donor in good health and CMV-seropositive. The sample comprised PBMCs. The chain joins TRBV7-3 to TRBJ2-7; 9 bases align to TRBD2. CDR3 in DNA: TGTGCCAGCAGCTCTCGAGCGGGGGGCGCCTACGAGCAGTACTTC. This encodes CASSSRAGGAYEQYF.